Following are 32 T cell receptor beta chains from one sample sequenced in a study of blood T cell repertoires in COVID-19. Generated by immunoSEQ multiplex PCR, the TCRdb table keeps only in-frame clones and is missing some. The table lists fewer than 350,000 clones, around 90% of them singletons. Source material: PBMCs or T cells enriched from blood (not recorded which). These receptors came from a man aged 60 to 75 who had recovered from COVID-19.

The CDR3 protein is CASTLRPGNYGYTF. DNA for the CDR3: TGTGCCAGCACCCTCCGTCCAGGAAACTATGGCTACACCTTC. J is TRBJ1-2 and V is TRBV28, with no clear D. This CDR3 has 14 residues. V was trimmed by 7 bases and J by 2 bases, leaving 14 bases between them. The germline gives CDR1 MDHEN, CDR2 SYDVKM.

The V call is TRBV12-3 or TRBV12-4, the J call TRBJ1-1, with 8 bases fitting TRBD1. The CDR3 is 13 amino acids. The V and J ends lost 3 bases and 5 bases, in that order; junction bases with no gene match: 2. The CDR3 loop reads CASSFRQGTEAFF. The CDR3 DNA reads TGTGCCAGCAGTTTCAGACAGGGGACTGAAGCTTTCTTT.

The chain recombines TRBV11-1 with TRBJ2-1; D perhaps matches TRBD1 (7 bases). The CDR3 is made up of 16 amino acids. Trimming took 1 base from V and 5 from J, leaving 15 bases between them. Germline V gene data show CDR1 as SGHAT and CDR2 as FQDESV (reference sequence). The chain's CDR3 is CASSLEGQRRDNEQFF. In nucleotides, the CDR3 is TGTGCCAGCAGCTTAGAGGGACAGCGGAGGGACAATGAGCAGTTCTTC. Full variable domain (rest looked up from reference TRBV11-1 and TRBJ2-1): EAEVAQSPRYKITEKSQAVAFWCDPISGHATLYWYRQILGQGPELLVQFQDESVVDDSQLPKDRFSAERLKGVDSTLKIQPAELGDSAMYLCASSLEGQRRDNEQFFGPGTRLTVL.

The CDR3 DNA follows: TGTGCCAGCAGTTACTCTTCCAGGGGTCCCAATTCACCCCTCCACTTT. Its translation: CASSYSSRGPNSPLHF. The chain couples TRBV6-5 to TRBJ1-6; a possible D gene is TRBD1 (6 bases). V lost 0 bases to trimming and J lost 7 bases, with 13 bases between them. The CDR3 has 16 residues. From germline, CDR1 is MNHEY and CDR2 SVGAGI.

For the CDR3, the DNA is TGTGCCAGCTCACCGGAGGGACGAAACATTCAGTACTTC. It yields the protein CASSPEGRNIQYF. The chain couples TRBV18 to TRBJ2-4; D might be TRBD2 (6 bases). The CDR3 runs to 13 residues. V was pared by 3 bases and J by 6 bases, with 9 bases between. The germline V gene encodes CDR1 KGHSH and CDR2 LQKENI.

This clone showed up just once. The V call is TRBV10-3, the J call TRBJ1-2, with TRBD1 matching over 8 bases. Germline V gene sequence: CDR1 ENHRY, CDR2 SYGVKD. The CDR3 is 16 amino acids. Germline trimming cut 11 bases from V and 2 bases from J; bases unmatched to any gene: 16. The CDR3 spells CASSGVTGGSNYGYTF. For the CDR3, the DNA is TGTGCCTCCTCAGGAGTAACAGGGGGTAGCAACTATGGCTACACCTTC.

The gene calls are TRBV19 and TRBJ1-2; the D gene is possibly TRBD1 (5 bases). CDR3 length equals 14 residues. Trimming removed 2 bases at V and 4 bases at J, with 11 bases between. Per the germline V gene, CDR1 is LNHDA and CDR2 is SQIVND (reference sequence). Here the CDR3 reads CASSIMGRGYGYTF. The CDR3 bases are TGTGCCAGTAGTATAATGGGAAGGGGCTATGGCTACACCTTC.

The CDR3 nucleotides are TGTGCCAGCTTTGAGGGGACAGGGAAGAACGAGCAGTACTTC. Protein product: CASFEGTGKNEQYF. The chain recombines TRBV28 with TRBJ2-7; the match to TRBD1 covers 9 bases. CDR1 MDHEN and CDR2 SYDVKM come from the germline V gene. CDR3 length: 14 residues. With 8 bases clipped from V and 5 bases from J, the junction kept 10 bases outside the gene matches. Based on the CDR3 plus reference TRBV28 and TRBJ2-7, the full variable domain is DVKVTQSSRYLVKRTGEKVFLECVQDMDHENMFWYRQDPGLGLRLIYFSYDVKMKEKGDIPEGYSVSREKKERFSLILESASTNQTSMYLCASFEGTGKNEQYFGPGTRLTVT.

The gene calls are TRBV3-1 (or the pseudogene TRBV3-2) and TRBJ2-1; 9 positions agree with TRBD2. CDR3 length equals 15 residues. V shed 1 base and J 10 bases; nucleotides not matched to a gene: 8. Per germline, CDR1 LGHDT and CDR2 YNNKEL (reference sequence). CDR3 DNA: TGTGCCAGCAGCCAAGGGGCTAGCGGGGTCCGGGAGCAGTTCTTC. Its protein is CASSQGASGVREQFF.

The chain has TRBV5-1 and TRBJ2-1, with unresolved D. The ends were cut back, 4 bases at V and 6 bases at J, with 14 bases in the middle. The germline CDR1 and CDR2 sequences are SGHRS and YFSETQ. This CDR3 has 14 amino acids. The CDR3 sequence: CASSASTVGNEQFF. The CDR3, as DNA: TGCGCCAGCAGCGCATCGACTGTGGGCAATGAGCAGTTCTTC.

The V and J genes are TRBV11-2 and TRBJ2-5; 9 nucleotides align to TRBD2. Germline loops: CDR1 SGHAT, CDR2 FQNNGV. The V gene end was trimmed by 1 base and the J gene end by 2 bases; junction bases not matched to a gene: 14. There are 19 residues in the CDR3. The CDR3 protein is CASSLGRSASGTSQETQYF. The CDR3 DNA reads as TGTGCCAGCAGCTTAGGGCGGTCGGCTAGCGGGACGTCACAAGAGACCCAGTACTTC.

The chain uses TRBV3-1 (or the pseudogene TRBV3-2) and TRBJ2-7; TRBD2 agrees at 9 bases. The CDR3 length is 19 residues. Germline V gene sequence: CDR1 LGHDT, CDR2 YNNKEL (reference sequence). The V segment lost 1 base and the J segment 0 bases; nucleotides outside the gene matches: 13. The CDR3 sequence is CASSQALPRLAALSYEQYF. As DNA, the CDR3 is TGTGCCAGCAGCCAAGCCCTCCCTAGACTAGCGGCCCTCTCCTACGAGCAGTACTTC.

V is TRBV5-1 and J is TRBJ2-1; 8 bases are a match to TRBD2. Germline loops: CDR1 SGHRS, CDR2 YFSETQ. The CDR3 runs to 16 residues. With V trimmed by 0 bases and J by 7 bases, 9 bases remained unmatched. CDR3 sequence: CASSLAPAGEANEQFF. DNA for the CDR3: TGCGCCAGCAGCTTGGCCCCAGCGGGGGAGGCAAATGAGCAGTTCTTC.

V and J are TRBV5-1 and TRBJ1-2; TRBD1 aligns across 7 bases. The CDR3 totals 16 residues. The trim removed 4 bases at V and 1 base at J, leaving 10 bases unmatched. Germline assignment: CDR1 SGHRS and CDR2 YFSETQ. In DNA form, the CDR3 reads TGCGCCAGCAGCACGGGAAGAGGGGGCAATAACTATGGCTACACCTTC. Protein product: CASSTGRGGNNYGYTF.

This chain uses TRBV5-6 with TRBJ1-4; D is undetermined. CDR3 size: 16 residues. V was trimmed by 0 bases and J by 0 bases, leaving 9 bases between them. CDR1 is SGHDT and CDR2 is YYEEEE in the germline V gene. The CDR3 coding sequence is TGTGCCAGCAGCTTGGTGACACCCGCAACTAATGAAAAACTGTTTTTT. It is translated as CASSLVTPATNEKLFF.

The chain is built from TRBV7-9 and TRBJ2-5; TRBD1 matches 8 bases. This CDR3 has 14 amino acids. Per germline, CDR1 SEHNR and CDR2 FQNEAQ (reference sequence). Trimming took 5 bases from V and 3 from J; bases not matched to a gene: 5. CDR3 sequence reads: CASSVRTGKETQYF. The CDR3 coding sequence is TGTGCCAGCAGCGTGCGGACAGGGAAAGAGACCCAGTACTTC.

CDR3 residues: CASSEDRGLGQYF. The CDR3 DNA sequence: TGTGCCAGCAGTGAAGACAGGGGGCTCGGGCAGTACTTC. The gene calls are TRBV27 and TRBJ2-7, with TRBD1 matching over 10 bases. CDR3 length equals 13 residues. The germline gives CDR1 MNHEY, CDR2 SMNVEV (reference sequence). V shed 5 bases, J shed 9 bases, and the junction held 7 bases outside the gene matches.

The chain has TRBV9 and TRBJ1-4; D is unresolved. Germline CDR1 reads SGDLS; CDR2 reads YYNGEE. The length of the CDR3 is 18 residues. V shed 3 bases and J shed 4 bases, with 22 bases lying between them. CDR3 region: CASSEMALAWAGNEKLFF. CDR3 in DNA: TGTGCCAGCAGCGAGATGGCCCTCGCATGGGCTGGTAATGAAAAACTGTTTTTT.

This rearrangement joins TRBV19 to TRBJ2-3, with 7 positions matching TRBD2. Germline CDR1 LNHDA, CDR2 SQIVND (reference sequence). This CDR3 has 14 residues. V lost 8 bases, J lost 2 bases, and 7 bases stayed unmatched. CDR3 DNA: TGTGCCAGTGATAAGGCGGGAGCCACAGATACGCAGTATTTT. It yields the protein CASDKAGATDTQYF.

The V and J genes are TRBV7-6 and TRBJ1-1, with D possibly TRBD1 on 5 matching bases. V was trimmed by 1 base and J by 6 bases, leaving 12 bases between them. CDR1 is SGHVS and CDR2 is FNYEAQ in the germline V gene. This CDR3 is built from 14 residues. As DNA, the CDR3 is TGTGCCAGCAGCTTAGTGGAGGGAGGGGCTGAAGCTTTCTTT. Translation gives CASSLVEGGAEAFF.

The V call is TRBV6-5, the J call TRBJ2-1; 7 nucleotides line up with TRBD1. The germline V gene has CDR1 MNHEY and CDR2 SVGAGI. Trimming removed 6 bases from V and 8 bases from J; junction bases left unmatched: 13. CDR3 length: 15 amino acids. This CDR3 is CASRATRQGRDEQFF. CDR3 nucleotides: TGTGCCAGCAGGGCTACGAGACAGGGAAGGGATGAGCAGTTCTTC.

This clone was seen more than once but under ten times. This chain links TRBV13 with TRBJ2-7; D possibly corresponds to TRBD1 (6 bases). The CDR3 has 13 residues. Germline lookup yields CDR1 PRHDT and CDR2 FYEKMQ (reference sequence). V gave up 1 base and J gave up 6 bases, with 10 bases separating them. The CDR3 nucleotides read TGTGCCAGCAGCTTAGCGGGCAGGGGCGAGCAGTACTTC. Translation: CASSLAGRGEQYF.

J is TRBJ2-5 and V is TRBV7-2, with D possibly being TRBD2 (5 bases). Trimming cost V 2 bases and J 5 bases, with 12 bases left between them. The germline CDR1 and CDR2 sequences are SGHTA and FQGNSA. The CDR3 runs to 14 residues. CDR3 sequence reads: CASSLQASSETQYF. The DNA for the CDR3 is TGTGCCAGCAGCTTACAGGCTAGCTCGGAGACCCAGTACTTC. The complete variable domain, with remaining parts taken from reference TRBV7-2 and TRBJ2-5, reads GAGVSQSPSNKVTEKGKDVELRCDPISGHTALYWYRQSLGQGLEFLIYFQGNSAPDKSGLPSDRFSAERTGGSVSTLTIQRTQQEDSAVYLCASSLQASSETQYFGPGTRLLVL.

V is TRBV18 and J is TRBJ1-2, with 7 bases that match TRBD1. Germline assignment: CDR1 KGHSH and CDR2 LQKENI. The junction had 11 bases not matched to a gene; V was cut back by 2 bases and J by 8 bases. This CDR3 has 15 residues. In DNA, the CDR3 is TGTGCCAGCTCACCAGTGATAGGGGGCGCCTGGGGCTACACCTTC. It specifies CASSPVIGGAWGYTF.

This CDR3 reads CASSYHNTGRGEQYF. DNA of the CDR3: TGTGCCAGCAGTTACCACAATACCGGGAGAGGTGAGCAGTACTTC. The J gene is TRBJ2-7, the V gene TRBV6-2 or TRBV6-3, with D perhaps TRBD2 (6 bases). Trimming left V 2 bases short and J 7 bases short, with 18 bases between. The V gene's germline CDR1 is MNHEY and CDR2 SVGEGT. The CDR3 has 15 residues.

V is TRBV15 and J is TRBJ2-7; 9 bases map to TRBD1. The length of the CDR3 is 15 residues. J gave up 6 bases and V 2 bases, and 8 bases lay outside the gene matches. CDR1 is LNHNV, CDR2 YYDKDF, per germline (reference sequence). The CDR3 DNA reads TGTGCCACCAGCAGACACACCCGGGACAGGGTCGAGCAGTACTTC. This translates into CATSRHTRDRVEQYF.

CDR3 loop: CATSDPRGSGELFF. The CDR3 DNA reads TGTGCCACCAGTGATCCCAGGGGGTCCGGGGAGCTGTTTTTT. The V call is TRBV24-1, the J call TRBJ2-2; 7 nucleotides align to TRBD1. V trimming: 3 bases; J trimming: 6 bases; junction bases outside the gene matches: 3. Per germline, CDR1 KGHDR and CDR2 SFDVKD. The CDR3 has 14 residues.

This clone was counted once. The V gene is TRBV3-1 (or the pseudogene TRBV3-2), the J gene TRBJ2-1, with 8 positions matching TRBD2. This CDR3 spans 16 amino acids. V was pared by 4 bases and J by 9 bases, with 14 bases of the junction left unmatched. Germline CDR1 reads LGHDT; CDR2 reads YNNKEL (reference sequence). The CDR3 reads CASSRPPAGGSGEQFF. CDR3 bases: TGTGCCAGCAGCCGACCCCCTGCGGGAGGTTCCGGTGAGCAGTTCTTC.

The V call is TRBV6-5, the J call TRBJ1-2; D might be TRBD1 (6 bases). The CDR3 sequence is 13 residues long. Trimming shortened V by 5 bases and J by 4 bases, and 11 bases separated the two germline ends. Germline CDR1 and CDR2: MNHEY and SVGAGI. CDR3 region: CASSMDSVYGYTF. CDR3 DNA: TGTGCCAGCAGTATGGACAGCGTCTATGGCTACACCTTC.

This chain links TRBV10-3 with TRBJ1-2, with 9 bases aligning to TRBD1. The trim removed 6 bases at V and 7 bases at J, leaving 6 bases unmatched. The CDR3 is 13 amino acids. Germline loops: CDR1 ENHRY, CDR2 SYGVKD. CDR3 protein: CAISKQGAGGYTF. CDR3 nucleotide sequence: TGTGCCATCAGCAAACAGGGGGCGGGTGGCTACACCTTC.

This sequence joins TRBV7-2 and TRBJ2-3; TRBD2 might be the D (6 bases). The CDR3 length is 15 residues. Per the germline V gene, CDR1 is SGHTA and CDR2 is FQGNSA. V lost 5 bases and J lost 1, with 13 bases in between. CDR3 in amino acids: CASSLDQRGTDTQYF. The CDR3 DNA reads as TGTGCCAGCAGCCTCGACCAGCGGGGCACAGATACGCAGTATTTT.

The rearrangement joins TRBV15 to TRBJ1-4, with D tentatively TRBD1 (5 bases). The CDR3 contains 14 residues. V was clipped by 6 bases and J by 4 bases, with 12 bases between them. Germline V gene lookup returns CDR1 LNHNV and CDR2 YYDKDF (reference sequence). The CDR3 nucleotides read TGTGCCACCAGGTACGGGACTTATAATGAAAAACTGTTTTTT. Translation gives CATRYGTYNEKLFF.